These T cell receptor beta chains were read from a single sample in a study of post-analysis software for immune sequencing data. TCRdb processed the PCR reads anew with MiXCR; each CDR3 protein has one entry. Here the sample spans roughly 410,000 distinct CDR3 sequences, about a third being singletons. Sequenced: blood. These TCRs come from a girl aged 10-17 years with multiple sclerosis. The CDR3 runs from the conserved cysteine through the conserved F or W. D genes are given only for firm matches. Part of the rows lack a size; the others show once, few, many or a class for expanded clones.

CSAPRRTGPSEQFF,TGCAGTGCTCCGCGAAGGACAGGGCCGTCCGAGCAGTTCTTC,once,TRBJ2-1,TRBD1,TRBV20-1
CASSYGVGTEAFF,TGTGCCAGCAGTTACGGGGTTGGCACTGAAGCTTTCTTT,.,TRBJ1-1,.,TRBV6-5
CSGRDRGREQYF,TGCAGTGGACGGGACAGGGGGCGCGAGCAGTACTTC,few,TRBJ2-7,TRBD1,TRBV20-1
CASTAHPGGGTDTQYF,TGTGCCAGCACCGCACACCCGGGCGGGGGCACAGATACGCAGTATTTT,few,TRBJ2-3,.,TRBV7-2
CASSLDSSSSYEQYF,TGTGCCAGCAGCCTAGACAGCTCGAGCTCCTACGAGCAGTACTTC,many,TRBJ2-7,.,TRBV6-6
CSARAGGLAVYNEQFF,TGCAGTGCTAGGGCGGGGGGACTAGCGGTATACAATGAGCAGTTCTTC,.,TRBJ2-1,TRBD2,TRBV20-1
CASSTSGHSLGGYTF,TGTGCCAGCAGCACTTCGGGACACTCACTAGGTGGCTACACCTTC,.,TRBJ1-2,.,TRBV9
CASSSTWGVPDTQYF,TGTGCCAGCAGCTCAACTTGGGGGGTCCCAGATACGCAGTATTTT,few,TRBJ2-3,.,TRBV13
CASSQEGQGNPTQETQYF,TGCGCCAGCAGCCAAGAAGGACAGGGGAATCCCACTCAGGAGACCCAGTACTTC,few,TRBJ2-5,TRBD1,TRBV4-1
CASTPQAGGGGAFF,TGCGCCAGCACCCCCCAGGCCGGGGGCGGAGGAGCTTTCTTT,.,TRBJ1-1,.,TRBV5-1
CASGGTGYEQYF,TGTGCCAGCGGGGGAACAGGGTACGAGCAGTACTTC,.,TRBJ2-7,.,TRBV7-9
CASSVESLLGNEQFF,TGTGCCAGCAGTGTGGAGTCTCTCTTGGGCAATGAGCAGTTCTTC,.,TRBJ2-1,.,TRBV2
CASRDRASYNEQFF,TGTGCCAGCAGAGACCGGGCCTCCTACAATGAGCAGTTCTTC,.,TRBJ2-1,.,TRBV6-1
CSSASRDYEQYF,TGTTCCTCTGCTAGTCGGGACTACGAGCAGTACTTC,few,TRBJ2-7,.,TRBV27
CASRQLAAISTDTQYF,TGCGCCAGCAGGCAGTTAGCGGCGATAAGCACAGATACGCAGTATTTT,few,TRBJ2-3,.,TRBV4-1
CASSFKAGGETQYF,TGTGCCAGCAGCTTCAAAGCGGGGGGAGAGACCCAGTACTTC,.,TRBJ2-5,TRBD2,TRBV7-2
CAGSLGTNQPQHF,TGTGCCGGCAGCTTAGGGACGAATCAGCCCCAGCATTTT,.,TRBJ1-5,.,TRBV7-2
CASSPQGAPEQFF,TGTGCCAGCAGTCCCCAGGGGGCTCCCGAGCAGTTCTTC,few,TRBJ2-1,TRBD1,TRBV6-4
CASSPQGAGGLETQYF,TGTGCCAGCAGCCCCCAAGGGGCGGGGGGCCTAGAGACCCAGTACTTC,.,TRBJ2-5,TRBD2,TRBV13
CSVEVLDNYGYTF,TGCAGCGTTGAAGTTCTGGACAACTATGGCTACACCTTC,few,TRBJ1-2,.,TRBV29-1
CAISERQGSYNEQFF,TGTGCCATCAGTGAACGACAGGGAAGCTACAATGAGCAGTTCTTC,.,TRBJ2-1,TRBD1,TRBV10-3
CASSEYPGLSYEQYF,TGTGCCAGCAGCGAATATCCGGGACTGAGCTACGAGCAGTACTTC,.,TRBJ2-7,.,TRBV4-2
CASSLVGGQYF,TGTGCCAGCAGCTTAGTTGGTGGGCAGTACTTC,few,TRBJ2-7,.,TRBV7-9
CAISGGGYNEQYF,TGTGCCATCAGTGGGGGAGGGTACAATGAGCAGTACTTC,.,TRBJ2-5,TRBD2,TRBV10-3
CASSGPAGQTTYEQYF,TGTGCCAGCAGCGGGCCGGCAGGACAGACTACCTACGAGCAGTACTTC,once,TRBJ2-7,.,TRBV7-8
CASTPSGGQDTQYF,TGTGCCAGCACCCCTAGCGGGGGGCAAGATACGCAGTATTTT,few,TRBJ2-3,TRBD2,TRBV2
CASSPRAALSTDTQYF,TGTGCCAGCAGTCCTCGAGCGGCCCTTAGCACAGATACGCAGTATTTT,.,TRBJ2-3,.,TRBV6-6
CASKTTSGGVDTQYF,TGTGCCAGCAAAACGACTAGCGGGGGTGTGGATACGCAGTATTTT,.,TRBJ2-3,TRBD2,TRBV6-1
CASSKEGQTYGYTF,TGTGCCAGCAGCAAAGAGGGACAGACCTATGGCTACACCTTC,few,TRBJ1-2,TRBD1,TRBV7-9
CSAREGVEQYF,TGCAGTGCTAGAGAGGGGGTCGAGCAGTACTTC,.,TRBJ2-7,.,TRBV20-1
CASSASGTTSYNEQFF,TGTGCCAGCAGCGCTTCAGGGACTACCTCTTACAATGAGCAGTTCTTC,few,TRBJ2-1,TRBD2,TRBV9
CASSFGQGSYEQYF,TGTGCCAGCAGCTTTGGACAGGGATCCTACGAGCAGTACTTC,many,TRBJ2-7,TRBD1,TRBV5-1
CASSQDRWGAYNEQFF,TGCGCCAGCAGCCAAGATCGGTGGGGGGCCTACAATGAGCAGTTCTTC,.,TRBJ2-1,.,TRBV4-3
CASSSGRGAVMYEQYF,TGTGCCAGCAGTTCCGGGCGGGGGGCCGTCATGTACGAGCAGTACTTC,.,TRBJ2-7,TRBD2,TRBV6-2/TRBV6-3
CASSSPPTDTQYF,TGTGCCAGCAGCTCCCCCCCCACAGATACGCAGTATTTT,few,TRBJ2-3,.,TRBV11-3
CASSLYGDPSNQPQHF,TGTGCCAGCAGCTTGTACGGGGACCCTAGCAACCAGCCCCAGCATTTT,.,TRBJ1-5,.,TRBV5-5
CASSSRAGTSGQETQYF,TGTGCCAGCAGCTCGCGGGCCGGGACTAGCGGTCAAGAGACCCAGTACTTC,few,TRBJ2-5,TRBD2,TRBV7-2
CSVEGLQGAIGYGYTF,TGCAGCGTTGAGGGATTACAGGGGGCAATCGGGTATGGCTACACCTTC,.,TRBJ1-2,TRBD1,TRBV29-1
CSARDPGRATYEQYF,TGCAGTGCTAGAGATCCGGGCAGGGCCACCTACGAGCAGTACTTC,few,TRBJ2-7,.,TRBV20-1
CASSLAGSGPSYEQYF,TGTGCCAGCAGCTTAGCCGGTAGCGGACCTTCCTACGAGCAGTACTTC,.,TRBJ2-7,.,TRBV7-8
CASSPEGHTGELFF,TGCGCCAGCAGCCCCGAGGGGCACACCGGGGAGCTGTTTTTT,few,TRBJ2-2,.,TRBV5-1
CASNFNRDSNEQFF,TGTGCCAGTAATTTCAACCGGGACAGCAATGAGCAGTTCTTC,few,TRBJ2-1,TRBD1,TRBV19
CASSPGGTSEETQYF,TGCGCCAGCAGCCCGGGAGGGACTAGCGAAGAGACCCAGTACTTC,.,TRBJ2-5,TRBD2,TRBV5-1
CATSDQTSESYNEQFF,TGTGCCACCAGTGATCAAACTAGCGAGTCCTACAATGAGCAGTTCTTC,.,TRBJ2-1,TRBD2,TRBV24-1
CASSLDTASTDTQYF,TGTGCCAGCAGCTTAGACACAGCTAGCACAGATACGCAGTATTTT,few,TRBJ2-3,.,TRBV7-9
CSARGAGISYEQYF,TGCAGTGCTAGAGGTGCGGGGATCTCCTACGAGCAGTACTTC,.,TRBJ2-7,.,TRBV20-1
CASSSTTRGSWETQYF,TGCGCCAGCAGCTCCACGACAAGGGGCTCTTGGGAGACCCAGTACTTC,.,TRBJ2-5,.,TRBV5-1
CASSPPPTGPQETQYF,TGCGCCAGCAGCCCTCCCCCCACAGGGCCCCAAGAGACCCAGTACTTC,few,TRBJ2-5,.,TRBV5-1
CASSLAPDFQETQYF,TGTGCTAGCAGCTTAGCCCCGGACTTCCAAGAGACCCAGTACTTC,few,TRBJ2-5,.,TRBV7-7
CASSLTGSVETQYF,TGTGCCAGCAGTTTGACAGGGTCGGTGGAGACCCAGTACTTC,.,TRBJ2-5,TRBD1,TRBV12-3/TRBV12-4
CASSLAGGLYEQYF,TGTGCCAGCAGTTTAGCGGGGGGACTCTACGAGCAGTACTTC,many,TRBJ2-7,TRBD2,TRBV7-9
CSASLAGALAQYF,TGCAGTGCTTCCCTAGCGGGGGCCCTAGCCCAGTACTTC,few,TRBJ2-5,TRBD2,TRBV20-1
CASSPVPGQTYEQYF,TGTGCCAGCAGCCCAGTCCCGGGACAGACCTACGAGCAGTACTTC,once,TRBJ2-7,TRBD1,TRBV7-8
CTSSWGGGAKETQYF,TGTACCAGCAGTTGGGGCGGGGGGGCCAAAGAGACCCAGTACTTC,.,TRBJ2-5,TRBD2,TRBV7-2